The text below deals with one TCR beta chain. The sample comes from a study of CD8+ T cells in alopecia areata. The CDR3 is 16 amino acids. Per germline, CDR1 MGHRA and CDR2 YSYEKL. Trimming took off 2 bases at V and 3 bases at J, with 14 bases between the two ends. Following extraction, RNA underwent reverse transcription to cDNA, which served as the sequencing template. Here immunoSEQ multiplex PCR was the method, and the copy in TCRdb shows in-frame clones only, minus some. The sample carries roughly 150,000 clones, 50% to 65% recorded once. Sequencing input: CD4+ T cells sorted from blood. The TCR was taken from a human donor in good health. The gene calls are TRBV4-1 and TRBJ2-1; a possible D gene is TRBD2 (6 bases). The CDR3 bases are TGCGCCAGCAGCCAACTAGGGACTCTCGACTACAATGAGCAGTTCTTC. This encodes CASSQLGTLDYNEQFF.